This TCR beta chain was sequenced during a study of regulatory T cells in long-lasting Graves disease. Time point noted: newly diagnosed GD, antithyroid drugs for less than 3 months. The TCR library was made from RNA extracted from PBMCs. The authors built TCR beta libraries using iRepertoire HTBI primers and Arm-PCR of CDR3 regions. TCRdb re-called the multiplex PCR reads through MiXCR, storing one row per CDR3 protein. Found here are about 440,000 distinct CDR3 sequences, about 16% of them singletons; the top ten hold under 30%. The length of the CDR3 is 14 residues. The ends were cut back, 0 bases at V and 1 base at J, with 8 bases in the middle. Germline lookup yields CDR1 SGHRS and CDR2 YFSETQ. The same data also contributed to another study, on T cells in Graves' hyperthyroidism and ophthalmopathy. That report notes: First-round RT-PCR of the TCR CDR3 relied on the HTBI primer set. A 13 V-J signature model discriminated ophthalmopathy versus stable hyperthyroidism.

Sequences were derived from peripheral blood mononuclear cells (PBMCs), sampled at new diagnosis, from a patient treated with antithyroid drugs. The receptor was isolated from a woman aged 18-35 years with Graves disease. This chain connects TRBV5-1 to TRBJ2-7, with D unclear. The CDR3 DNA is TGCGCCAGCAGCTTGGTGGTAGAGTCCTACGAGCAGTACTTC. As protein: CASSLVVESYEQYF.